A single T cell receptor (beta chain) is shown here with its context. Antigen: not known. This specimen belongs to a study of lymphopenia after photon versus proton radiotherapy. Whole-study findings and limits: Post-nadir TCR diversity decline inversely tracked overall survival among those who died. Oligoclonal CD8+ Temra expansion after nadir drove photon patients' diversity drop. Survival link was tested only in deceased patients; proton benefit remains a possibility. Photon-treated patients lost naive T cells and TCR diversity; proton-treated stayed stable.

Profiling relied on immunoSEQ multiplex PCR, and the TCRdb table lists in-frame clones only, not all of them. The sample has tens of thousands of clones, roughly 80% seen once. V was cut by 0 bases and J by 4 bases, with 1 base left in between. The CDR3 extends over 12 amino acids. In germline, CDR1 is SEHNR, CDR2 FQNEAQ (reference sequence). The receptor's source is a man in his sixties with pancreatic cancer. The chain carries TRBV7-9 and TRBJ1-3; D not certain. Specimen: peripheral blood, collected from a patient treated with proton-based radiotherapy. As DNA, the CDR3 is TGTGCCAGCAGCTTAGCCGGAAACACCATATATTTT. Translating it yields CASSLAGNTIYF.